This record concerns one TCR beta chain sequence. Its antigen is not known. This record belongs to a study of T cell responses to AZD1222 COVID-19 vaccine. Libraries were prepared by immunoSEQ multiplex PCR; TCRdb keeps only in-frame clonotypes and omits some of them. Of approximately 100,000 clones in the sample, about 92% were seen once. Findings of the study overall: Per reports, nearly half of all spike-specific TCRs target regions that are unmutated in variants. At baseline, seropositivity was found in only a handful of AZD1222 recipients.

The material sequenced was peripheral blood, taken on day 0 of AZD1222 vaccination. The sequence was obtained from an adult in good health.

The CDR3 loop reads CASSSGSREKLFF. DNA for the CDR3: TGCGCCAGCAGTTCGGGATCCCGGGAAAAACTGTTTTTT. V usage is TRBV4-3 and J usage is TRBJ1-4; D gene uncertain. Germline V gives CDR1 LGHNA, CDR2 YSLEER. CDR3 size: 13 residues. V was trimmed by 6 bases and J by 8 bases, leaving 13 bases between them.